This T cell receptor beta chain was documented in a study of Graves' ophthalmopathy and Graves' hyperthyroidism. Study-level results: A majority of expanded thyroid clonotypes exceeding 0.001 frequency were likewise present in blood. Distinction of ophthalmopathy from stable hyperthyroidism by a 13-signature model reached approximately 90% sensitivity and 75% to 84% specificity.

Ophthalmopathy in the donors was of moderate-to-severe activity, with CAS ≥3, NOSPECS ≥4 and duration under 3 months. The TCR beta CDR3 regions underwent amplification from RNA transcripts. Second-round multiplex PCR followed a first-round RT-PCR using HTBI primers. Each CDR3 protein is one row after TCRdb ran MiXCR on the multiplex PCR reads. This table holds about 740,000 distinct CDR3 sequences, roughly two fifths found once. Notes on this clonotype: Its matching antigen is unknown.

CDR1 and CDR2 from the germline V gene are SNHLY and FYNNEI. The CDR3 spans 13 residues. V dropped 2 bases and J dropped 3 bases, with 8 bases sitting between them. Sequencing input: peripheral blood. The rearrangement uses TRBV2 and TRBJ2-7; no firm D call. The sequence derives from an adult man with Graves' ophthalmopathy. The DNA for the CDR3 is TGTGCCAGCAGTGAAAACTCGGGCTACGAGCAGTACTTC. It translates to CASSENSGYEQYF.